This T cell receptor (beta chain) was retrieved from a study of blood T cells in healthy people across ages. Alongside a J-beta primer mix, a sample-barcoded 5' primer served in a second PCR lasting about 7 to 11 cycles. One entry per CDR3 protein results from TCRdb running MiXCR on the 5' RACE reads. The repertoire holds about 650,000 distinct CDR3 sequences, with around 52% as singletons. This clonotype was seen repeatedly, ten times or more. Germline CDR1 reads MNHEY; CDR2 reads SMNVEV (reference sequence). The V and J ends lost 5 bases and 2 bases respectively, with 9 bases between them. The CDR3 consists of 13 residues.

The sequencing sample was made of blood. The genes are TRBV27 and TRBJ1-2; D not certain. The clonotype was recovered from a woman of 80 years or more in good health. CDR3 DNA: TGTGCCAGCAGTCCGGACGGAAACTATGGCTACACCTTC. As protein: CASSPDGNYGYTF.